This TCR beta chain comes out of a study of prognosis after radiotherapy for stage I lung cancer. Study as a whole: Subsequent to radiotherapy, distant metastatic disease emerged in a handful of patients (median roughly seven months), whereas about 15 exhibited no significant progression. Overall study results and limits: Differential TRBV and TRBJ gene usage was reported between patients with metastases and patients without them.

Worth noting for this clonotype: Antigen unknown. The germline gene is not matched at one end of the junction; a read error may be the cause.

Without prior chemotherapy, radiotherapy or other malignancies, every patient was node-negative by CT and PET/CT. Multiplex PCR in two rounds served to amplify TCR beta CDR3 from genomic DNA. Used in first-round PCR were primers specific to each TRBV and TRBJ gene. TCRdb independently ran MiXCR on the multiplex PCR reads; one entry per CDR3 protein. The sample carries around 26,000 distinct CDR3 sequences, roughly 46% recorded once. In germline, CDR1 is MNHEY, CDR2 SMNVEV (reference sequence). The CDR3 has 15 residues. The chain links TRBV27 to TRBJ2-2; D not certain. This sample comprised PBMCs, obtained before or after stereotactic body radiation therapy (not recorded which). The sequence derives from a donor of 50 years or more with non-small cell lung cancer. The CDR3 DNA is TGTGTCAGCAGTTTAATGGCGGTTTCCACCTGGGAGCTGTTTTTT. Its protein is CVSSLMAVSTWELFF.